The rows below give T cell receptor beta chains drawn from one sample of a study of blood T cells in healthy people across ages. TCRdb reprocessed the 5' RACE reads via MiXCR and lists one record per CDR3 protein. The table shows 550,000 to 750,000 distinct CDR3 sequences, with under 25% occurring only once. Sequenced sample: blood. Receptors were obtained from a man between 70 and 80 years old in good health. Both conserved end residues are part of each CDR3. Each record gives: CDR3 DNA, CDR3 protein, V gene, D gene, J gene, clone size. D genes are given only for firm matches. The size of a clone is reported for some rows only, either as once, few or many, or as a class for expanded clones.

CDR3 DNA: TGTGCCAGCAGCCAAGTGGGTCAGCGCTATGGCTACACCTTC
CDR3 protein: CASSQVGQRYGYTF
V gene: TRBV3-1
D gene: -
J gene: TRBJ1-2
clone size: few

CDR3 DNA: TGTGCCACCAGTGAGCGAGGGGGGGACAATGAGCAGTTCTTC
CDR3 protein: CATSERGGDNEQFF
V gene: TRBV24-1
D gene: -
J gene: TRBJ2-1
clone size: many

CDR3 DNA: TGCGCCAGCAGCCAAGATCCCCCTAAACTAGCGGGAGCAAACATTCAGTACTTC
CDR3 protein: CASSQDPPKLAGANIQYF
V gene: TRBV4-3
D gene: TRBD2
J gene: TRBJ2-4
clone size: -

CDR3 DNA: TGTGCTAGCAGCCCTTTAGCGGGAGGGGAGTCCTACGAGCAGTACTTC
CDR3 protein: CASSPLAGGESYEQYF
V gene: TRBV7-9
D gene: TRBD2
J gene: TRBJ2-7
clone size: -

CDR3 DNA: TGCGCCAGCAGTTTAGGCGCGGGAGGCGTTGGGAATGAGCAGTTCTTC
CDR3 protein: CASSLGAGGVGNEQFF
V gene: TRBV12-3/TRBV12-4
D gene: TRBD2
J gene: TRBJ2-1
clone size: few

CDR3 DNA: TGTGCCACCAGCAGACCACTGGAGACCCAGTACTTC
CDR3 protein: CATSRPLETQYF
V gene: TRBV15
D gene: -
J gene: TRBJ2-5
clone size: -

CDR3 DNA: TGTGCTAGTGGTTCCGACGTGAACACCGGGGAGCTGTTTTTT
CDR3 protein: CASGSDVNTGELFF
V gene: TRBV12-5
D gene: -
J gene: TRBJ2-2
clone size: few

CDR3 DNA: TGTGCCAGCAGCCACCTGGTCAGCAGTGAAGCTTTCTTT
CDR3 protein: CASSHLVSSEAFF
V gene: TRBV4-2
D gene: -
J gene: TRBJ1-1
clone size: few

CDR3 DNA: TGTGCCAGCAGCCGTAGACAGGGCTCCACAGATACGCAGTATTTT
CDR3 protein: CASSRRQGSTDTQYF
V gene: TRBV3-1
D gene: TRBD1
J gene: TRBJ2-3
clone size: few

CDR3 DNA: TGTGCCAGCAGTTTAAATCGACAGGGGGGGTATGAGCAGTACTTC
CDR3 protein: CASSLNRQGGYEQYF
V gene: TRBV28
D gene: TRBD1
J gene: TRBJ2-7
clone size: -

CDR3 DNA: TGTGCCAGCACAAAGGGGGTAGGGGTAAACTACGAGCAGTACTTC
CDR3 protein: CASTKGVGVNYEQYF
V gene: TRBV6-1
D gene: -
J gene: TRBJ2-7
clone size: -

CDR3 DNA: TGTGCCAGCAGTAGAGGGGGCCGGCGCACAGATACGCAGTATTTT
CDR3 protein: CASSRGGRRTDTQYF
V gene: TRBV6-5
D gene: TRBD1
J gene: TRBJ2-3
clone size: -

CDR3 DNA: TGCGCCAGCAGTGAGCCCCCCCGACAGGGTCAAGAGACCCAGTACTTC
CDR3 protein: CASSEPPRQGQETQYF
V gene: TRBV10-2
D gene: TRBD1
J gene: TRBJ2-5
clone size: many

CDR3 DNA: TGCGCCAGCAGCCAAGATCCGGTCTCCTACAATGAGCAGTTCTTC
CDR3 protein: CASSQDPVSYNEQFF
V gene: TRBV4-3
D gene: -
J gene: TRBJ2-1
clone size: -